What follows are 18 T cell receptor beta chains derived from one specimen sequenced in a study of cytotoxic CD8 clonotypes in ibrutinib-treated CLL. The method was immunoSEQ multiplex PCR; TCRdb's version includes in-frame clones alone and lacks a portion of them. The sample yields 150,000 to 200,000 clones, approximately 80% seen once. The sample in question was PBMCs, obtained after 24 months of ibrutinib treatment. These receptors all come from a human donor with chronic lymphocytic leukemia.

The gene calls are TRBV6-6 and TRBJ2-3; 8 bases agree with TRBD1. V trimming: 2 bases; J trimming: 1 base; junction bases outside the gene matches: 5. Germline V CDR1 and CDR2: MNHNY, SVGAGI (reference sequence). This CDR3 spans 16 amino acids. The CDR3 reads CASSYSGQGGTDTQYF. CDR3 sequence (DNA): TGTGCCAGCAGTTACAGCGGACAGGGAGGCACAGATACGCAGTATTTT.

This clone came up once. The chain combines TRBV6-5 with TRBJ1-5; D is perhaps TRBD1 (6 bases). Germline V gene data show CDR1 as MNHEY and CDR2 as SVGAGI. Trimming removed 2 bases at V and 7 bases at J, with 18 bases between. This CDR3 region has 16 residues. This CDR3 reads CASSYRIPQGQQPQHF. In DNA form, the CDR3 reads TGTGCCAGCAGTTACCGCATTCCACAGGGCCAGCAGCCCCAGCATTTT.

The chain has TRBV18 and TRBJ1-1; D perhaps matches TRBD1 (6 bases). This CDR3 comprises 13 residues. Trimming removed 3 bases from V and 11 bases from J, with 16 bases in between. From germline, CDR1 is KGHSH and CDR2 LQKENI. This CDR3 reads CASSPTGGQEAFF. CDR3 in DNA: TGTGCCAGCTCACCTACCGGGGGGCAGGAGGCTTTCTTT.

The chain is built from TRBV6-5 and TRBJ1-6, with 7 bases that match TRBD1. There are 15 residues in the CDR3. Trimming at V came to 4 bases and at J to 2 bases, leaving 2 bases not matched to a gene. Germline CDR1 and CDR2: MNHEY and SVGAGI. CDR3 region: CASSSDRAYNSPLHF. The CDR3 nucleotides read TGTGCCAGCAGTTCAGACAGGGCCTATAATTCACCCCTCCACTTT.

CDR3 region: CASSSLGGGSHEQYF. CDR3 bases: TGTGCCAGCAGTTCGCTCGGCGGGGGGAGCCACGAGCAGTACTTC. This chain joins TRBV27 and TRBJ2-7; 8 nucleotides line up with TRBD2. The CDR3 loop spans 15 amino acids. V shed 4 bases and J 5 bases; nucleotides not matched to a gene: 10. CDR1 is MNHEY, CDR2 SMNVEV, per germline (reference sequence).

The V and J genes are TRBV11-2 and TRBJ2-2, with D possibly TRBD1 on 5 matching bases. Per germline, CDR1 SGHAT and CDR2 FQNNGV. CDR3 length: 14 residues. The V end was cut by 5 bases, the J end by 6 bases, with 13 bases between. The CDR3 here is CASSGRVGAGELFF. In DNA, the CDR3 is TGTGCCAGCAGCGGCAGGGTTGGCGCCGGGGAGCTGTTTTTT.

On this clone itself: Mismatch with germline at one junction end may stem from a read error. This chain joins TRBV10-3 and TRBJ2-3; D possibly uses TRBD1 or TRBD2 (5 bases each). Germline CDR1 and CDR2: ENHRY and SYGVKD. The CDR3 extends over 16 amino acids. The CDR3 sequence is CATSVRTGGPTDTQYF. The CDR3 DNA reads TGTGCCACCAGTGTAAGAACTGGGGGACCCACAGATACGCAGTATTTT.

CDR3 coding DNA: TGTGCCAGCAGTGAACGAACTAGCGGGGGCCCTGGGGATGAGCAGTTCTTC. Translated: CASSERTSGGPGDEQFF. V usage is TRBV6-1 and J usage is TRBJ2-1; TRBD2 agrees at 11 bases. This CDR3 has 17 residues. With 2 bases clipped from V and 8 bases from J, the junction kept 11 bases outside the gene matches. CDR1 MNHNS and CDR2 SASEGT come from the germline V gene.

This clone was detected only once. This CDR3 is also generated by other DNA sequences in the sample. V is TRBV7-6 and J is TRBJ2-7, with TRBD2 as a possible D gene (5 bases). This CDR3 has 13 residues. With 1 base removed from V and 3 bases from J, the gap between germline ends came to 7 bases. Germline V gives CDR1 SGHVS, CDR2 FNYEAQ. CDR3 in amino acids: CASSLGAGYEQYF. As DNA, the CDR3 is TGTGCCAGCAGCTTAGGGGCGGGCTACGAGCAGTACTTC.

The CDR3 DNA reads TGTGCCAGCAGCTTAGTAAAGAGCGGGACTATAACCGGGGAGCTGTTTTTT. Protein sequence: CASSLVKSGTITGELFF. The chain employs TRBV7-2 and TRBJ2-2, with 7 bases lining up with TRBD2. There are 17 residues in the CDR3. CDR1 and CDR2 from the germline V gene are SGHTA and FQGNSA. The ends lost 1 base at V and 5 bases at J; junction bases unmatched: 10.

J is TRBJ2-7 and V is TRBV18; 9 bases align to TRBD1. In germline, CDR1 is KGHSH, CDR2 LQKENI. The V segment lost 1 base and the J segment 5 bases; nucleotides outside the gene matches: 12. The CDR3 runs to 17 residues. In DNA, the CDR3 is TGTGCCAGCTCACCACGGGCGGGACAGGGATCGGACCACGAGCAGTACTTC. Translated, it gives CASSPRAGQGSDHEQYF.

In its sample, this clone was seen many times. V gene TRBV11-2 combines with J gene TRBJ1-2; 11 bases are a match to TRBD1. The J segment lost 4 bases and the V segment lost 5 bases, leaving 3 bases of the junction unmatched. The V gene's germline CDR1 is SGHAT and CDR2 FQNNGV. The CDR3 contains 14 residues. Written as DNA, the CDR3 is TGTGCCAGCAGCCCCGGGACAGGGGGCTATGGCTACACCTTC. It is translated as CASSPGTGGYGYTF.

Comment on this clone: Other DNA sequences in this specimen translate into the identical CDR3. The V gene is TRBV19, the J gene TRBJ1-5; the match to TRBD1 covers 10 bases. This CDR3 spans 14 amino acids. V lost 6 bases and J lost 5; bases outside the gene matches: 4. CDR1 is LNHDA, CDR2 SQIVND, per germline (reference sequence). The CDR3 nucleotides are TGTGCCAGTAGCCGGGGGACAGGGGATCAGCCCCAGCATTTT. Its protein product is CASSRGTGDQPQHF. Full variable domain (rest looked up from reference TRBV19 and TRBJ1-5): DGGITQSPKYLFRKEGQNVTLSCEQNLNHDAMYWYRQDPGQGLRLIYYSQIVNDFQKGDIAEGYSVSREKKESFPLTVTSAQKNPTAFYLCASSRGTGDQPQHFGDGTRLSIL.

V usage is TRBV6-1 and J usage is TRBJ2-1; possible D gene TRBD1, 7 bases. This CDR3 comprises 15 residues. Trimming removed 2 bases from V and 4 bases from J, with 12 bases in between. Germline V gives CDR1 MNHNS, CDR2 SASEGT. The CDR3 bases are TGTGCCAGCAGTGAACAGGGGGGAGATTACAATGAGCAGTTCTTC. This translates into CASSEQGGDYNEQFF.

The chain carries TRBV5-4 and TRBJ2-3, with TRBD2 identical over 8 bases. Germline CDR1 and CDR2: SGHNT and YYREEE (reference sequence). After removal of 3 bases from V and 0 bases from J, the junction contained 9 bases not matched to a gene. The CDR3 covers 17 residues. CDR3 sequence (DNA): TGTGCCAGCAGCTCCCCGCGGGGGGCTTCTAGCACAGATACGCAGTATTTT. Translation gives CASSSPRGASSTDTQYF. Using reference TRBV5-4 and TRBJ2-3 for the parts outside the CDR3, the full variable domain is ETGVTQSPTHLIKTRGQQVTLRCSSQSGHNTVSWYQQALGQGPQFIFQYYREEENGRGNFPPRFSGLQFPNYSSELNVNALELDDSALYLCASSSPRGASSTDTQYFGPGTRLTVL.

V gene TRBV6-4 combines with J gene TRBJ2-2; the match to TRBD2 covers 13 bases. The junction had 7 bases not matched to a gene; V was cut back by 4 bases and J by 2 bases. The CDR3 is made up of 18 amino acids. Per germline, CDR1 MRHNA and CDR2 SNTAGT. CDR3: CASSVGLAGVGNTGELFF. In nucleotides, the CDR3 is TGTGCCAGCAGTGTTGGACTAGCGGGAGTAGGAAACACCGGGGAGCTGTTTTTT.

V is TRBV7-8 and J is TRBJ1-2, with 8 positions matching TRBD1. The V gene's germline CDR1 is SGHVS and CDR2 FQNEAQ. V dropped 4 bases and J dropped 4; count of bases not matched to a gene: 2. The CDR3 is 13 residues long. The CDR3 bases are TGTGCCAGCAGCTCAGGACAGGGCTATGGCTACACCTTC. Its protein product is CASSSGQGYGYTF.

This rearrangement joins TRBV7-9 to TRBJ2-1; no definite D call. In germline, CDR1 is SEHNR, CDR2 FQNEAQ (reference sequence). V was shortened by 4 bases and J by 0 bases, with 10 bases between the two germline ends. CDR3 size: 15 residues. In DNA form, the CDR3 reads TGTGCCAGCAGCTCTACCTTGAGCTCCTACAATGAGCAGTTCTTC. Residues: CASSSTLSSYNEQFF.